The TCR beta chain under discussion was sequenced for a study of T cell responses to AZD1222 COVID-19 vaccine. V lost 5 bases and J 0 bases, leaving 8 bases between the germline ends. The germline CDR1 and CDR2 sequences are SGHTA and FQGNSA. CDR3 length: 13 amino acids. Notes on the study in general: At 160-218 and 743-854, vaccine-associated CD4 TCRs were dominant, and they spanned spike. The donor group comprised mostly white British people and more females; the analysis possibly underestimated clonal diversity. No repertoire was sampled before or during the peak T cell response, only after it.

Produced via immunoSEQ multiplex PCR; TCRdb's table is partial and in-frame only. The table shows roughly 67,000 clones, with over 60% occurring only once. This clone has more than one count but fewer than ten. Its antigen remains unidentified. This clonotype was obtained from an adult in good health. The sample here was peripheral blood, taken on day 0 of AZD1222 vaccination. The V and J genes are TRBV7-2 and TRBJ2-7; no clear D. CDR3 in DNA: TGTGCCAGCAGCAACCACCCCTCCTACGAGCAGTACTTC. Translation gives CASSNHPSYEQYF.